These T cell receptor beta chains were read from a single sample in a study of CD8 T cells in ankylosing spondylitis. Via MiXCR, TCRdb re-called the 5' RACE reads, giving one row per CDR3 protein. The data hold 200,000 to 300,000 distinct CDR3 sequences, with around 10% observed a single time. The source material was blood, either unsorted or a sorted T cell fraction (not recorded which). These receptors were obtained from a male donor with ankylosing spondylitis or in good health (not recorded which). The CDR3 runs from the conserved cysteine through the conserved F or W. A D gene is named only where the DNA matches it firmly. Clone sizes are given selectively: once, few, many, or a class where the clone is expanded.

TRBV12-3/TRBV12-4,18,TRBJ2-6,-,many,CASSFKVTVNTGANVLTF,TGTGCCAGCAGTTTTAAGGTGACAGTTAATACCGGGGCCAACGTCCTGACTTTC
TRBV19,14,TRBJ2-7,-,few,CASSVLTGSYEQYF,TGTGCCAGTAGCGTCCTGACAGGATCCTACGAGCAGTACTTC
TRBV12-3/TRBV12-4,14,TRBJ2-2,-,many,CASSLGAVTGELFF,TGTGCCAGCAGTTTAGGTGCGGTAACCGGGGAGCTGTTTTTT
TRBV20-1,12,TRBJ1-6,-,many,CSARDPLFILHF,TGCAGTGCTAGGGACCCGCTCTTCATCCTCCACTTT
TRBV20-1,10,TRBJ2-5,-,many,CSANQETQYF,TGCAGTGCTAACCAAGAGACCCAGTACTTC
TRBV6-5,15,TRBJ2-3,-,few,CASSYTLEATDTQYF,TGTGCCAGCAGTTACACCTTAGAAGCCACAGATACGCAGTATTTT
TRBV9,17,TRBJ1-5,TRBD1,many,CASSERVAGGRNQPQHF,TGTGCCAGCAGCGAGAGGGTTGCAGGGGGCCGCAATCAGCCCCAGCATTTT
TRBV7-8,14,TRBJ2-7,-,few,CASSLQDIVYEQYF,TGTGCCAGCAGCTTACAGGACATCGTCTACGAGCAGTACTTC
TRBV2,11,TRBJ2-1,-,few,CASSEYGEQFF,TGTGCCAGCAGTGAATATGGGGAGCAGTTCTTC
TRBV5-6,13,TRBJ2-7,-,many,CASSRTLLYEQYF,TGTGCCAGCAGCCGGACTCTTCTGTACGAGCAGTACTTC
TRBV7-8,13,TRBJ1-3,-,-,CASSFSGGNTIYF,TGTGCCAGCAGCTTTTCAGGCGGAAACACCATATATTTT
TRBV5-1,12,TRBJ2-7,-,many,CASKGTIPRQYF,TGCGCCAGCAAAGGGACAATCCCTCGCCAGTACTTC
TRBV6-5,15,TRBJ2-5,TRBD2,many,CASSWQAGEGETQYF,TGTGCCAGCAGTTGGCAAGCGGGGGAGGGAGAGACCCAGTACTTC
TRBV9,13,TRBJ2-1,TRBD2,-,CASSALLAGEQFF,TGTGCCAGCAGCGCCCTACTAGCGGGGGAGCAGTTCTTC
TRBV25-1,13,TRBJ2-7,-,many,CARETGFFYEQYF,TGTGCCAGAGAAACAGGGTTTTTCTACGAGCAGTACTTC
TRBV28,19,TRBJ2-1,TRBD2,-,CASSSPGTSGLSSYNEQFF,TGTGCCAGCAGTTCCCCCGGGACTAGCGGGCTGAGCTCCTACAATGAGCAGTTCTTC
TRBV6-1,15,TRBJ2-1,-,many,CASSPFMEGHNEQFF,TGTGCCAGCAGTCCATTTATGGAGGGTCACAATGAGCAGTTCTTC
TRBV4-2,15,TRBJ1-2,TRBD1,few,CASSRLWDRVNGYTF,TGTGCCAGCAGCCGCCTCTGGGACAGGGTCAATGGCTACACCTTC
TRBV12-3/TRBV12-4,14,TRBJ1-5,TRBD1,few,CASSTTGWGQPQHF,TGTGCCAGCAGTACGACAGGGTGGGGGCAGCCCCAGCATTTT
TRBV11-2,15,TRBJ2-1,-,few,CASSSGVGSWDEQFF,TGTGCCAGCAGCTCCGGGGTAGGCTCATGGGATGAGCAGTTCTTC
TRBV10-1,16,TRBJ2-7,TRBD2,many,CASSGTPSGGPLEQYF,TGCGCCAGCAGTGGAACTCCTAGCGGGGGGCCCCTCGAGCAGTACTTC
TRBV3-1,15,TRBJ2-1,-,-,CASSQEPQNFNEQFF,TGTGCCAGCAGCCAAGAGCCCCAAAATTTCAATGAGCAGTTCTTC
TRBV6-1,13,TRBJ2-2,-,few,CASRGLNTGELFF,TGTGCCAGCAGGGGGCTCAACACCGGGGAGCTGTTTTTT
TRBV3-1,14,TRBJ1-2,-,many,CASSQDSQPYGYTF,TGTGCCAGCAGCCAAGATTCGCAGCCCTATGGCTACACCTTC
TRBV25-1,13,TRBJ2-1,-,many,CASALTGVHEQFF,TGTGCCAGCGCGCTGACAGGAGTCCATGAGCAGTTCTTC
TRBV29-1,10,TRBJ2-1,-,many,CSVAPREQFF,TGCAGCGTTGCCCCTAGAGAGCAGTTCTTC